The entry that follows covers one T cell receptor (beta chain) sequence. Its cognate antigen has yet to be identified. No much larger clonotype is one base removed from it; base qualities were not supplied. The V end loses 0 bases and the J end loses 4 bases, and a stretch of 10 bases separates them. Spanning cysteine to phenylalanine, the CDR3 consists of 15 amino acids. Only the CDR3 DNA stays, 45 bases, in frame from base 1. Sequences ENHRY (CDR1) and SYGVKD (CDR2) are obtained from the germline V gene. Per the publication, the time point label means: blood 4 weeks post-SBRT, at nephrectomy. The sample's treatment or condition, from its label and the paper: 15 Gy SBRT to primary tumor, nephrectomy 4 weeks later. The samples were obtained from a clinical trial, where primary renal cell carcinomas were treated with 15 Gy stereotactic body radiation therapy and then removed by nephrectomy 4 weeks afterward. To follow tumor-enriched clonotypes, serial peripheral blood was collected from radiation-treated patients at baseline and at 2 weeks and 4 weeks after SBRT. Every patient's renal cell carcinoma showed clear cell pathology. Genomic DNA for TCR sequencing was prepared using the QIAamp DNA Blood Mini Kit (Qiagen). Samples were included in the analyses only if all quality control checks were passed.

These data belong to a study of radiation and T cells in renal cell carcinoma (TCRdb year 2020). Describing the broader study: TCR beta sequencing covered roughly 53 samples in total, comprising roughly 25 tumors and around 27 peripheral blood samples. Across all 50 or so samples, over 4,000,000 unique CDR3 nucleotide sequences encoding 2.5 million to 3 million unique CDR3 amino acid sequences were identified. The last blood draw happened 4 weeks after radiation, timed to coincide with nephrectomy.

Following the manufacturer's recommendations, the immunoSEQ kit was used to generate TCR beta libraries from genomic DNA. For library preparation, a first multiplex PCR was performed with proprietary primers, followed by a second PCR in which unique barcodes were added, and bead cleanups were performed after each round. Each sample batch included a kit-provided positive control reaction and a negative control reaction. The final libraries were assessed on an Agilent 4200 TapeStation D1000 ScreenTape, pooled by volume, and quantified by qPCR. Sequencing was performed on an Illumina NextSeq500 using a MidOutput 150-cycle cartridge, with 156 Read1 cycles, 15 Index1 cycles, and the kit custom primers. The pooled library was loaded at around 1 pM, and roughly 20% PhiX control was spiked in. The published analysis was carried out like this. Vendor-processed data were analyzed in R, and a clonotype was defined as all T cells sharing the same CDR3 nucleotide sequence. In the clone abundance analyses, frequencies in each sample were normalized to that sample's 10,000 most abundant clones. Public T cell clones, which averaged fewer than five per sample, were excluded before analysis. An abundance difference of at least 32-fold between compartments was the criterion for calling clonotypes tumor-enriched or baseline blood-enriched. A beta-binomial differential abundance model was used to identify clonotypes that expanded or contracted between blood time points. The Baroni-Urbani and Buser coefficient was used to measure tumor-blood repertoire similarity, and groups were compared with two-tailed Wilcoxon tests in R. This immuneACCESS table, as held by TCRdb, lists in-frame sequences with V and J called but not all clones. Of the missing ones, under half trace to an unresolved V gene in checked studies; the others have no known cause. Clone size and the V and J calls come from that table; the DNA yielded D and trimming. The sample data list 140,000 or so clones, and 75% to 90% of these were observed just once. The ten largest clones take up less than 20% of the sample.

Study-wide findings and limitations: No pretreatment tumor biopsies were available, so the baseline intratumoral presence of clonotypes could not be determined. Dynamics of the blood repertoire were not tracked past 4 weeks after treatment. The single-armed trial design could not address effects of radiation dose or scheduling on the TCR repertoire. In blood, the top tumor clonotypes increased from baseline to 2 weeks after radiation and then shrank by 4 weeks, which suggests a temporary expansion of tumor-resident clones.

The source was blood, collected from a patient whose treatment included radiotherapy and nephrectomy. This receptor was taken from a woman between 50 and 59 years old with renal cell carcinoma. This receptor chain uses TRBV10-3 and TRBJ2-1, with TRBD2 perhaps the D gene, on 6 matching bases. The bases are TGTGCCATCAGTGAGTCAGGTCTAGCGTACAATGAGCAGTTCTTC. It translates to CAISESGLAYNEQFF.